The text below deals with one T cell receptor (beta chain). These data belong to a study of T-cell reconstitution after alpha-beta-depleted transplantation in children. A library of TCRbeta sequences, prepared with unique molecular identifiers, was generated. TCRdb independently ran MiXCR on the PCR reads; one entry per CDR3 protein. The sample carries about a million distinct CDR3 sequences, roughly 29% recorded once. The material was PBMCs, mostly from graft donor cells, obtained 360 days after TCRalphabeta/CD19-depleted stem cell transplant. The sequence came from a boy under three years old who had a stem cell transplant for SCID, so the T cells may come from the graft donor.

This CDR3 is CSARSGPGGWQFF. In nucleotides, the CDR3 is TGCAGTGCTAGATCTGGACCCGGTGGTTGGCAGTTCTTC. V and J are TRBV20-1 and TRBJ2-1; D is undetermined. V was clipped by 2 bases and J by 12 bases, with 17 bases between them. The CDR3 is 13 amino acids. Germline values: CDR1 DFQATT, CDR2 SNEGSKA (reference sequence).